These 25 T cell receptor beta chains were sequenced from one sample in a study of blood T cell repertoires in COVID-19. Data came from immunoSEQ multiplex PCR; TCRdb stores just in-frame clones and leaves some out. This sample has around 150,000 clones; over 75% occur once, and the top ten carry 9.5% to 13%. The material sequenced was peripheral blood. These receptors came from a human donor in a cohort sampled during active COVID-19.

In its sample, this clone was seen many times. V and J are TRBV3-1 (or the pseudogene TRBV3-2) and TRBJ2-3; D is unclear. Deletions cut 1 base from V and 0 bases from J, with 8 bases between. Germline V gene lookup returns CDR1 LGHDT and CDR2 YNNKEL (reference sequence). There are 15 residues in the CDR3. The CDR3 spells CASSQASPSTDTQYF. The CDR3 DNA sequence: TGTGCCAGCAGCCAAGCGAGCCCTAGCACAGATACGCAGTATTTT.

This chain links TRBV24-1 with TRBJ2-2; D unresolved. CDR3 size: 13 residues. Trimming took off 7 bases at V and 7 bases at J, with 12 bases between the two ends. From germline, CDR1 is KGHDR and CDR2 SFDVKD. The CDR3 protein is CATRTQAVGELFF. CDR3 sequence (DNA): TGTGCCACCAGGACCCAGGCCGTCGGGGAGCTGTTTTTT.

The chain uses TRBV7-8 and TRBJ1-2; 9 bases map to TRBD1. The CDR3 length is 19 residues. Per germline, CDR1 SGHVS and CDR2 FQNEAQ. Trimming at V came to 4 bases and at J to 5 bases, leaving 20 bases not matched to a gene. The CDR3, as DNA: TGTGCCAGCAGCTCCCCGACACTTGGGACAGGGTCATCTCCTTATGGCTACACCTTC. Translating gives CASSSPTLGTGSSPYGYTF.

This clone was observed a handful of times. The V and J genes are TRBV19 and TRBJ1-1; 10 bases are shared with TRBD1. J was trimmed by 10 bases and V by 8 bases; bases with no gene match: 10. Germline values: CDR1 LNHDA, CDR2 SQIVND (reference sequence). CDR3 length: 13 amino acids. The CDR3 sequence: CASQDRGRRSAFF. Written as DNA, the CDR3 is TGTGCCAGTCAAGACAGGGGGCGTCGGTCAGCTTTCTTT. Variable domain in full (rest from reference TRBV19 and TRBJ1-1): DGGITQSPKYLFRKEGQNVTLSCEQNLNHDAMYWYRQDPGQGLRLIYYSQIVNDFQKGDIAEGYSVSREKKESFPLTVTSAQKNPTAFYLCASQDRGRRSAFFGQGTRLTVV.

A note on this clone: The sample has other DNA sequences that encode this CDR3 too. The chain employs TRBV27 and TRBJ1-1; D unresolved. CDR1 and CDR2 from the germline V gene are MNHEY and SMNVEV (reference sequence). The CDR3 length is 13 residues. The V end lost 3 bases, the J end lost 2 bases, and 7 bases lay between the germline ends. CDR3 protein: CASSLSLNTEAFF. CDR3 DNA: TGTGCCAGCAGTTTGTCCCTAAACACTGAAGCTTTCTTT.

V and J are TRBV6-1 and TRBJ2-1; D call uncertain. CDR3 length: 12 residues. Trimming cost V 2 bases and J 13 bases, with 12 bases left between them. From germline, CDR1 is MNHNS and CDR2 SASEGT. The CDR3 DNA follows: TGTGCCAGCAGTGAATCGTGGCGGAACCAGTTCTTC. It codes for CASSESWRNQFF.

V and J are TRBV30 and TRBJ2-1; 9 bases map to TRBD1. V shed 1 base and J 12 bases; nucleotides not matched to a gene: 4. This CDR3 comprises 12 residues. CDR1 and CDR2 (germline): GTSNPN, SVGIG (reference sequence). DNA of the CDR3: TGTGCCTGGAGTGGTGACAGGGGGAGGCAGTTCTTC. It specifies CAWSGDRGRQFF.

The CDR3 loop is CASRSGSSGNTQYF. CDR3 nucleotides: TGTGCCAGTAGGAGTGGGAGTAGCGGAAATACGCAGTATTTT. The rearrangement links TRBV19 to TRBJ2-3, with D possibly matching TRBD2 (6 bases). CDR1 is LNHDA, CDR2 SQIVND, per germline (reference sequence). The CDR3 runs to 14 residues. Trimming removed 6 bases from V and 7 bases from J, with 17 bases in between.

In its sample, this clone was seen once. The chain has TRBV24-1 and TRBJ2-2; unclear D gene. The CDR3 totals 13 residues. The V gene lost 4 bases and the J gene lost 6 bases, with 8 bases spanning the gap. Germline-derived CDR1 and CDR2 are KGHDR and SFDVKD. The CDR3 loop reads CATSERLAGELFF. The CDR3 coding sequence is TGTGCCACCAGTGAGCGACTGGCCGGGGAGCTGTTTTTT.

The chain uses TRBV7-2 and TRBJ2-7; 8 positions agree with TRBD1. Germline CDR1 and CDR2: SGHTA and FQGNSA. The CDR3 has 16 amino acids. The V and J ends lost 5 bases and 4 bases, in that order; junction bases with no gene match: 13. The CDR3: CASSISVGRGQYEQYF. Written as DNA, the CDR3 is TGTGCCAGCAGCATTTCGGTGGGCAGGGGGCAGTACGAGCAGTACTTC.

V usage is TRBV6-6 and J usage is TRBJ1-6, with 7 bases identical to TRBD1. CDR1 and CDR2 from the germline V gene are MNHNY and SVGAGI (reference sequence). This CDR3 has 15 residues. With 4 bases clipped from V and 4 bases from J, the junction kept 4 bases outside the gene matches. This CDR3 reads CASSSVTGYNSPLHF. The CDR3, as DNA: TGTGCCAGCAGTTCTGTGACAGGGTATAATTCACCCCTCCACTTT.

The CDR3 DNA reads TGTGCCAGCAGTTGGACTCAAGGAGATGAAAAACTGTTTTTT. Translated: CASSWTQGDEKLFF. The genes are TRBV28 and TRBJ1-4; D gene uncertain. Germline-derived CDR1 and CDR2 are MDHEN and SYDVKM. The germline V and J ends were trimmed by 4 bases and 6 bases, with 12 bases remaining between them. The CDR3 has 14 amino acids.

This clone was counted a single time. J is TRBJ1-4 and V is TRBV20-1; weak D call: TRBD1 (5 bases). The CDR3 extends over 14 amino acids. The germline V and J ends were trimmed by 3 bases and 4 bases, with 12 bases remaining between them. Germline CDR1 and CDR2: DFQATT and SNEGSKA (reference sequence). The CDR3 reads CSASKGPDNEKLFF. CDR3 DNA sequence: TGCAGTGCTAGTAAGGGGCCCGATAATGAAAAACTGTTTTTT.

This clone was detected only a few times. The CDR3 region has the DNA TGTGCCAGCAGGCACAGGGGACATGGCTACACCTTC. Translation gives CASRHRGHGYTF. This chain connects TRBV28 to TRBJ1-2; 7 bases line up with TRBD1. Trimming took 6 bases from V and 6 from J; bases not matched to a gene: 4. The germline V gene has CDR1 MDHEN and CDR2 SYDVKM. This CDR3 contains 12 residues.

The rearrangement links TRBV3-1 (or the pseudogene TRBV3-2) to TRBJ2-1; D might be TRBD2 (6 bases). Trimming shortened V by 2 bases and J by 9 bases, and 20 bases separated the two germline ends. This CDR3 has 16 amino acids. The germline gives CDR1 LGHDT, CDR2 YNNKEL (reference sequence). Here the CDR3 reads CASSQHSGEWVVEQFF. The CDR3 coding sequence is TGTGCCAGCAGCCAACATTCGGGGGAGTGGGTGGTTGAGCAGTTCTTC.

The chain links TRBV7-9 to TRBJ1-1; 7 positions agree with TRBD1. CDR3 size: 13 residues. The trim removed 2 bases at V and 6 bases at J, leaving 3 bases unmatched. From germline, CDR1 is SEHNR and CDR2 FQNEAQ (reference sequence). DNA for the CDR3: TGTGCCAGCAGCTTATACAGGGGCGCTGAAGCTTTCTTT. Its protein product is CASSLYRGAEAFF.

J is TRBJ1-3 and V is TRBV3-1 (or the pseudogene TRBV3-2); D is unresolved. V lost 4 bases and J 9 bases, leaving 13 bases between the germline ends. The germline V gene encodes CDR1 LGHDT and CDR2 YNNKEL (reference sequence). The CDR3 contains 13 residues. DNA of the CDR3: TGTGCCAGCAGCCCCCGATCGGGAGGCACCATATATTTT. Its protein is CASSPRSGGTIYF.

V and J are TRBV18 and TRBJ1-5, with TRBD1 as a possible D gene (5 bases). Germline CDR1 KGHSH, CDR2 LQKENI. The CDR3 extends over 17 amino acids. Deletions cut 3 bases from V and 0 bases from J, with 15 bases between. The CDR3, as DNA: TGTGCCAGCTCACCCCCCGGGGGGTCGCCTAGCAATCAGCCCCAGCATTTT. Translation gives CASSPPGGSPSNQPQHF.

The V call is TRBV5-6, the J call TRBJ1-5; D perhaps matches TRBD1 (6 bases). V was clipped by 3 bases and J by 2 bases, with 6 bases between them. Germline-derived CDR1 and CDR2 are SGHDT and YYEEEE. The CDR3 spans 13 residues. The CDR3 spells CASSSGGNQPQHF. CDR3 DNA: TGTGCCAGCAGCTCAGGGGGCAATCAGCCCCAGCATTTT.

This chain joins TRBV5-4 and TRBJ2-7, with a possible D match to TRBD2 (5 bases). Trimming removed 0 bases from V and 0 bases from J, with 7 bases in between. CDR1 and CDR2 (germline): SGHNT, YYREEE (reference sequence). The CDR3 loop spans 14 amino acids. DNA of the CDR3: TGTGCCAGCAGCTTGGGCGGGCCCTCCTACGAGCAGTACTTC. Translation gives CASSLGGPSYEQYF.

The CDR3 spells CASGTLYGYTF. As DNA, the CDR3 is TGTGCTAGTGGTACTCTCTATGGCTACACCTTC. The V and J genes are TRBV12-5 and TRBJ1-2; D unclear. V lost 5 bases to trimming and J lost 4 bases, with 5 bases between them. The length of the CDR3 is 11 residues. The germline CDR1 and CDR2 sequences are LGHNT and FRNRAP.

The chain is built from TRBV20-1 and TRBJ1-1; the D gene is possibly TRBD1 (5 bases). V lost 3 bases, J lost 4 bases, and 15 bases lay in between. This CDR3 has 14 residues. CDR1 is DFQATT, CDR2 SNEGSKA, per germline (reference sequence). The CDR3 region is CSASKQGGSTEAFF. As DNA, the CDR3 is TGCAGTGCTAGTAAGCAGGGAGGGTCCACTGAAGCTTTCTTT.

This chain uses TRBV18 with TRBJ2-1; D is undetermined. The CDR3 extends over 14 amino acids. V was clipped by 2 bases and J by 4 bases, with 9 bases between them. Per the germline V gene, CDR1 is KGHSH and CDR2 is LQKENI. CDR3 sequence: CASSPWAKYNEQFF. The CDR3 DNA is TGTGCCAGCTCACCATGGGCTAAATACAATGAGCAGTTCTTC.

The J gene is TRBJ1-1, the V gene TRBV6-5; D might be TRBD1 (5 bases). The CDR3 runs to 13 residues. V lost 5 bases, J lost 6 bases, and 13 bases lay in between. Per the germline V gene, CDR1 is MNHEY and CDR2 is SVGAGI. CDR3 in amino acids: CASSPKGVSEAFF. CDR3 in DNA: TGTGCCAGCAGTCCCAAAGGGGTCTCTGAAGCTTTCTTT.

The rearrangement joins TRBV12-3 or TRBV12-4 to TRBJ1-1, with D maybe TRBD1 (5 bases). The CDR3 is 12 amino acids. Trimming shortened V by 8 bases and J by 6 bases, and 13 bases separated the two germline ends. The CDR3 DNA is TGTGCCAGCCGACAGAACAGTGCTGAAGCTTTCTTT. This codes for CASRQNSAEAFF.